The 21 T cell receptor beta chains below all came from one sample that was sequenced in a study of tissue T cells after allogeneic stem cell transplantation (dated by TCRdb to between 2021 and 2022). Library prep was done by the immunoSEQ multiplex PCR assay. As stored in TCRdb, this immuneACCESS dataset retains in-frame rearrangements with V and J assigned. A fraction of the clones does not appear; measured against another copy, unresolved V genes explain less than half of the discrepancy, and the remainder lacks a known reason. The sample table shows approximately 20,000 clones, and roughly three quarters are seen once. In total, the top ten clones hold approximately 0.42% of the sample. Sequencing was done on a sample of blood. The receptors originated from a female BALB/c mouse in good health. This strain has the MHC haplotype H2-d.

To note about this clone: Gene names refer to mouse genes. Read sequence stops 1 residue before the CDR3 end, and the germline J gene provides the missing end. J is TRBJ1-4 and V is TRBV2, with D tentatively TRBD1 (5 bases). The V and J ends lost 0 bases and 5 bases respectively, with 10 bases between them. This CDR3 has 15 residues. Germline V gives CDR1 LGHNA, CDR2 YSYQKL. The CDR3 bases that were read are TGTGCCAGCAGCCAAGAGGACAAACCTAACGAAAGATTATTT. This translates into CASSQEDKPNERLF. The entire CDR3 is CASSQEDKPNERLFF.

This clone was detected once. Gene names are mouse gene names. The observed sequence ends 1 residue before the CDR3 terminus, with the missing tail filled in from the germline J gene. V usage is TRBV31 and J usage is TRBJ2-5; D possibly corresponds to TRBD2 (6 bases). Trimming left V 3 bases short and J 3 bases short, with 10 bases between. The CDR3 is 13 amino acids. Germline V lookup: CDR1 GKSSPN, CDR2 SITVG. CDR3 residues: CAWSQTGQDTQYF. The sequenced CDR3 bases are TGTGCCTGGAGCCAGACTGGTCAAGACACCCAGTAC. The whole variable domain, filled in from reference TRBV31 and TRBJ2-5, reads AQTIHQWPVAEIKAVGSPLSLGCTIKGKSSPNLYWYWQATGGTLQQLFYSITVGQVESVVQLNLSASRPKDDQFILSTEKLLLSHSGFYLCAWSQTGQDTQYFGPGTRLLVL.

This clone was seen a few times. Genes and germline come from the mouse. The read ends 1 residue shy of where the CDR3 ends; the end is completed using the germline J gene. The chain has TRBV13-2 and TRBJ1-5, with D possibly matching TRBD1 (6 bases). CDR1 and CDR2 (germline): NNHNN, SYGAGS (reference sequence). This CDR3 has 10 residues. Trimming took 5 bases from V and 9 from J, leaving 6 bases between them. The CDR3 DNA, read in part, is TGTGCCAGCGGGACAGGGGCTCCGCTT. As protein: CASGTGAPL. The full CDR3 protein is CASGTGAPLF.

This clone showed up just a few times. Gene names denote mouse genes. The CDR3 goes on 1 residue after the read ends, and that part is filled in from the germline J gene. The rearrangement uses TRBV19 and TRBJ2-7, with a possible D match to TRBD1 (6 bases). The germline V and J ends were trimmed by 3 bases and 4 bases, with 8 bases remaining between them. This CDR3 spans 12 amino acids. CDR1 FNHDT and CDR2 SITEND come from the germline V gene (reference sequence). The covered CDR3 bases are TGTGCCAGCAGTAGAGGGACATATGAACAGTAC. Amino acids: CASSRGTYEQY. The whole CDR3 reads CASSRGTYEQYF.

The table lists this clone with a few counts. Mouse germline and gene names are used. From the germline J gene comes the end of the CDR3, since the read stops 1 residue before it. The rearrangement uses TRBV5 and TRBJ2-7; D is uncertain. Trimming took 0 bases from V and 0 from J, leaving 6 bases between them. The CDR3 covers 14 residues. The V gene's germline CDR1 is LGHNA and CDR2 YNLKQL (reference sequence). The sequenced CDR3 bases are TGTGCCAGCAGCCAAGAATTGGGCTCCTATGAACAGTAC. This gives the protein CASSQELGSYEQY. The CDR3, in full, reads CASSQELGSYEQYF.

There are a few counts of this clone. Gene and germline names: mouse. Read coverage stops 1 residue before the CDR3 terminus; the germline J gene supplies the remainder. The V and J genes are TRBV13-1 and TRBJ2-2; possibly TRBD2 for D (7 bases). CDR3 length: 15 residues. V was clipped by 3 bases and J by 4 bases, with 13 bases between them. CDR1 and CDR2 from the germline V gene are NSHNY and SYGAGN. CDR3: CASSGGGRGTGQLYF. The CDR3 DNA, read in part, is TGTGCCAGCAGTGGAGGGGGGCGAGGCACCGGGCAGCTCTAC.

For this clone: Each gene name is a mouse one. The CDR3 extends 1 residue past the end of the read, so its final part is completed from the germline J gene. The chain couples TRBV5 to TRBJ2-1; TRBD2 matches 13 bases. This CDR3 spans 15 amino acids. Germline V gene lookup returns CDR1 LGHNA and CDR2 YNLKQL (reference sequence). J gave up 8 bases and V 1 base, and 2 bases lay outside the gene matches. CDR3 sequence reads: CASSQVGLGGSEQFF. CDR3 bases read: TGTGCCAGCAGCCAAGTGGGACTGGGGGGGTCTGAGCAGTTC.

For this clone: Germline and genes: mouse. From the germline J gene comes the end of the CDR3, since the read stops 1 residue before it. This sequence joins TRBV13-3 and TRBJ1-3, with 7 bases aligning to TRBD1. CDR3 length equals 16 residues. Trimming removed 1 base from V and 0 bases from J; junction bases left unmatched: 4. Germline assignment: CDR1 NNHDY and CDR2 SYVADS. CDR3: CASSDWDSISGNTLYF. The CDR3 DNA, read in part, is TGTGCCAGCAGTGATTGGGACAGTATTTCTGGAAATACGCTCTAT. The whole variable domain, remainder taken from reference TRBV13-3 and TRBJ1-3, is EAAVTQSPRSKVAVTGGKVTLSCHQTNNHDYMYWYRQDTGHGLRLIHYSYVADSTEKGDIPDGYKASRPSQENFSLILELASLSQTAVYFCASSDWDSISGNTLYFGEGSRLIVV.

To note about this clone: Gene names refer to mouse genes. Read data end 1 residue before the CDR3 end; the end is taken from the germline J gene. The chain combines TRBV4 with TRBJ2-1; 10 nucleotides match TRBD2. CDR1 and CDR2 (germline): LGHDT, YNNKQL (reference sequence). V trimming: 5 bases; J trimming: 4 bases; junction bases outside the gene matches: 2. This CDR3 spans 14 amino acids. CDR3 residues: CASSGLGVYAEQFF. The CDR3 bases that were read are TGTGCCAGCAGCGGACTGGGGGTTTATGCTGAGCAGTTC.

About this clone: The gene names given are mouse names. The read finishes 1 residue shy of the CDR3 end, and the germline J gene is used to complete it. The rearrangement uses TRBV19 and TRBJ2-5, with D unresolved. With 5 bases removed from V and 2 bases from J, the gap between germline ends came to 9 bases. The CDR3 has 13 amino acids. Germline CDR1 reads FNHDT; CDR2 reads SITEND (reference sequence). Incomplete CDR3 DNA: TGTGCCAGCAGGTCTGGAGTCCAAGACACCCAGTAC. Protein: CASRSGVQDTQY. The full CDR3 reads CASRSGVQDTQYF.

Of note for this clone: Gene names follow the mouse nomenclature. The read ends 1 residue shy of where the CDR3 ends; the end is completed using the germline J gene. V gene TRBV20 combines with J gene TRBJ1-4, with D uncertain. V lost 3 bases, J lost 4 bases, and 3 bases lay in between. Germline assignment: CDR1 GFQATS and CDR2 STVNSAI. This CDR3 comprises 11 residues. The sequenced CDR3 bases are TGTGGTGCTAGTTTCAACGAAAGATTATTT. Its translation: CGASFNERLF. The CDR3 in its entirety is CGASFNERLFF.

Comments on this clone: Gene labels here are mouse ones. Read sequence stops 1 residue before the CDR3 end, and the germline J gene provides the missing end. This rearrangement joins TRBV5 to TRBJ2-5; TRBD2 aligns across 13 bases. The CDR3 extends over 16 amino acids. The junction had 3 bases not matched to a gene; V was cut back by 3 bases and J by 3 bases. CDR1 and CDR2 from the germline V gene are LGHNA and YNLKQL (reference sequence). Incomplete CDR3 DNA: TGTGCCAGCAGCCAGGACTGGGGGGGCGGACAAGACACCCAGTAC. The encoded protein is CASSQDWGGGQDTQY. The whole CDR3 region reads CASSQDWGGGQDTQYF.

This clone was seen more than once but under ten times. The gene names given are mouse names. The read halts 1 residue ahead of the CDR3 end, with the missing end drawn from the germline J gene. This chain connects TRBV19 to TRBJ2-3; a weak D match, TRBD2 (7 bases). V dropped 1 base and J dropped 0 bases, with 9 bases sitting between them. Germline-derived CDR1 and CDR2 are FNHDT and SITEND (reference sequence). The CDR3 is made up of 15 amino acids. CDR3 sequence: CASSIWGASAETLYF. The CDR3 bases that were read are TGTGCCAGCAGTATATGGGGGGCTAGTGCAGAAACGCTGTAT.

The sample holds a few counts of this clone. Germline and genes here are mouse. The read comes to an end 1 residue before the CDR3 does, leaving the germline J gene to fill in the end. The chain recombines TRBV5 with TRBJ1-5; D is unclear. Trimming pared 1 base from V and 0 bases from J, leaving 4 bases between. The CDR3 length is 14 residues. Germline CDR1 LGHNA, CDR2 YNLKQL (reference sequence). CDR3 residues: CASSQVYNNQAPLF. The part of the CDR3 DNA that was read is TGTGCCAGCAGCCAAGTTTATAACAACCAGGCTCCGCTT.

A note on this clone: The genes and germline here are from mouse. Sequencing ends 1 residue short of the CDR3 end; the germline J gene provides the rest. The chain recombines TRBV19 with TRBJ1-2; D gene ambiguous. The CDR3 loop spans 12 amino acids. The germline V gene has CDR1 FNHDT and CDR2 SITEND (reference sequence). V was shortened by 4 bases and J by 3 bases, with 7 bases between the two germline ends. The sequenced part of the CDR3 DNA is TGTGCCAGCAGTTCGGGAGACTCCGACTACACC. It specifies CASSSGDSDYT. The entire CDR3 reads CASSSGDSDYTF.

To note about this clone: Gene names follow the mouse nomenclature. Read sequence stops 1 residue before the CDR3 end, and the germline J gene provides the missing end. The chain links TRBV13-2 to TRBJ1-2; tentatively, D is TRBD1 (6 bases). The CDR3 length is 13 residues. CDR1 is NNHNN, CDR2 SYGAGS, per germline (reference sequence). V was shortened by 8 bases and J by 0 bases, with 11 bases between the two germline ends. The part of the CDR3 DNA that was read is TGTGCCAGTGGGAAGGGGGCAAACTCCGACTACACC. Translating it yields CASGKGANSDYT. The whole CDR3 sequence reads CASGKGANSDYTF.

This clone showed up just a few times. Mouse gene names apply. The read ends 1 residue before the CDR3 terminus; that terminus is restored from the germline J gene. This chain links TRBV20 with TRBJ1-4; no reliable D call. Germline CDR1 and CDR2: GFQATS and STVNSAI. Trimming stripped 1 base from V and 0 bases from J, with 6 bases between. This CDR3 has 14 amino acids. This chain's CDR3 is CGARGRVSNERLFF. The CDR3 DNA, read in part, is TGTGGTGCTAGGGGGAGGGTTTCCAACGAAAGATTATTT. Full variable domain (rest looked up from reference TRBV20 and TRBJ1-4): GALVYQYPRRTICKSGTSMRMECQAVGFQATSVAWYRQSPQKTFELIALSTVNSAIKYEQNFTQEKFPISHPNLSFSSMTVLNAYLEDRGLYLCGARGRVSNERLFFGHGTKLSVL.

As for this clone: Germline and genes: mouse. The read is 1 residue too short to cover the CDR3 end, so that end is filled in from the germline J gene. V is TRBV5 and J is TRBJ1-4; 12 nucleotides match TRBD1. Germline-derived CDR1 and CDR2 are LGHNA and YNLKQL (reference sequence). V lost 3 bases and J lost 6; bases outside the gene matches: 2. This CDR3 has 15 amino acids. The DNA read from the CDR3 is TGTGCCAGCAGCCACCGGGACAGGGGGCACGAAAGATTATTT. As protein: CASSHRDRGHERLF. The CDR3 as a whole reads CASSHRDRGHERLFF.

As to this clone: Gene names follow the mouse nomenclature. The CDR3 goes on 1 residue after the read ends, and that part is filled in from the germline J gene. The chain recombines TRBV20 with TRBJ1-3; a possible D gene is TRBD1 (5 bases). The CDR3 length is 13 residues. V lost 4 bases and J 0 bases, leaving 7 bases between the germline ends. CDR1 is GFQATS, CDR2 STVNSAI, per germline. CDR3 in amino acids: CGATDNSGNTLYF. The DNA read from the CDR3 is TGTGGTGCTACGGACAATTCTGGAAATACGCTCTAT.

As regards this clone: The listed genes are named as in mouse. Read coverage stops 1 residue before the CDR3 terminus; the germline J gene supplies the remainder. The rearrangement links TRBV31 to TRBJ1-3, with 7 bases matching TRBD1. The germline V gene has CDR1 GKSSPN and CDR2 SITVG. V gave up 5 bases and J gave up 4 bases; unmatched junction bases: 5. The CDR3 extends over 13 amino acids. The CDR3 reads CAWGTGVGNTLYF. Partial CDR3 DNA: TGTGCCTGGGGAACAGGGGTGGGAAATACGCTCTAT.

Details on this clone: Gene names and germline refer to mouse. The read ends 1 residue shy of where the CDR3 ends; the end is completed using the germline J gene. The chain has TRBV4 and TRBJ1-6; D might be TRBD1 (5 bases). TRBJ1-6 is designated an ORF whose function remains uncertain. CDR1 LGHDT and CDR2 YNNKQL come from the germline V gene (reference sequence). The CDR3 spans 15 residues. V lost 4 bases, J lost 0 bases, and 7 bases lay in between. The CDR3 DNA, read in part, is TGTGCCAGCAGCTGGGGGGATTCCTATAATTCGCCCCTCTAC. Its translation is CASSWGDSYNSPLY. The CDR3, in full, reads CASSWGDSYNSPLYF.